The rows below give T cell receptor beta chains drawn from one sample of a study of control samples from healthy donors and cancer patients. Profiling relied on immunoSEQ multiplex PCR, and the TCRdb table lists in-frame clones only, not all of them. The table has more than 100,000 clones, 90% seen once. Sequencing input: blood. These receptors were taken from a man between 18 and 29 years old in good health. Both conserved end residues are part of each CDR3. A D gene is named only where the DNA matches it firmly. Part of the rows lack a size; the others show once, few, many or a class for expanded clones.

.,TRBJ1-3,TRBD1,TRBV6-1,CASSEVGGTDSGNTIYF,TGTGCCAGCAGTGAAGTGGGGGGGACAGACTCTGGAAACACCATATATTTT
.,TRBJ2-5,TRBD1,TRBV5-1,CASSRGQGQETQYF,TGCGCCAGCAGCCGTGGACAGGGCCAAGAGACCCAGTACTTC
.,TRBJ2-3,.,TRBV21-1,CASNDLGQGLSDTQYF,TGTGCCAGCAACGACTTGGGACAGGGTTTGTCAGATACGCAGTATTTT
.,TRBJ1-3,.,TRBV4-2,CASSQEARGSVSSGNTIYF,TGTGCCAGCAGCCAAGAGGCCAGGGGTTCCGTCAGCTCTGGAAACACCATATATTTT
.,TRBJ1-5,TRBD1,TRBV19,CASSSYRGGNQPQHF,TGTGCCAGTAGTAGTTACAGGGGGGGCAATCAGCCCCAGCATTTT
.,TRBJ2-5,TRBD2,TRBV6-6,CASTHPSGGMETQYF,TGTGCCAGCACGCACCCTAGCGGGGGTATGGAGACCCAGTACTTC
.,TRBJ2-7,.,TRBV7-9,CASSSPDSESYEQYF,TGTGCCAGCAGCTCCCCGGACAGTGAATCCTACGAGCAGTACTTC
.,TRBJ2-4,.,TRBV19,CASSPQQTKNIQYF,TGTGCCAGTAGTCCACAACAGACCAAAAACATTCAGTACTTC
.,TRBJ2-3,.,TRBV5-4,CASSLERASTDTQYF,TGTGCCAGCAGCTTGGAGCGGGCTAGCACAGATACGCAGTATTTT
.,TRBJ2-1,TRBD2,TRBV2,CASRPTSGGASEQFF,TGTGCCAGCAGACCGACTAGCGGGGGGGCCTCTGAGCAGTTCTTC
.,TRBJ2-7,TRBD1,TRBV27,CASSLETGGGEQYF,TGTGCCAGCAGTTTGGAGACAGGGGGAGGCGAGCAGTACTTC
.,TRBJ1-1,TRBD1,TRBV4-3,CASRPGTGSPEAFF,TGCGCCAGCAGGCCAGGGACAGGGAGCCCTGAAGCTTTCTTT
once,TRBJ1-2,.,TRBV5-1,CASSLVRGGYGYTF,TGCGCCAGCAGCTTGGTACGGGGAGGGTATGGCTACACCTTC
.,TRBJ2-1,.,TRBV12-3/TRBV12-4,CASTHSSYNEQFF,TGTGCCAGCACCCATAGCTCCTACAATGAGCAGTTCTTC
.,TRBJ2-2,TRBD2,TRBV4-3,CASSRGTFTEGGTGELFF,TGCGCCAGCAGCCGCGGGACGTTCACTGAGGGAGGGACCGGGGAGCTGTTTTTT
.,TRBJ1-1,.,TRBV4-1,CASSSRGDAEAFF,TGCGCCAGCAGCTCTAGAGGGGACGCTGAAGCTTTCTTT
.,TRBJ1-1,.,TRBV5-1,CASSLADLRDWAFF,TGCGCCAGCAGCTTGGCGGACCTCAGGGATTGGGCTTTCTTT
.,TRBJ1-1,TRBD1,TRBV29-1,CSVGDRGNTEAFF,TGCAGCGTGGGGGACAGGGGGAACACTGAAGCTTTCTTT
.,TRBJ2-5,TRBD2,TRBV3-1/TRBV3-2,CASSPLSGEQETQYF,TGTGCCAGCAGCCCCCTTAGCGGGGAGCAAGAGACCCAGTACTTC
.,TRBJ1-1,TRBD1,TRBV5-1,CASSQGAGTEAFF,TGCGCCAGCTCACAGGGGGCGGGCACTGAAGCTTTCTTT
.,TRBJ1-6,.,TRBV14,CASSQSEVSPLHF,TGTGCCAGCAGCCAATCTGAGGTTTCACCCCTCCACTTT
once,TRBJ2-1,TRBD2,TRBV27,CASSLGLADNEQFF,TGTGCCAGCAGTTTGGGACTAGCCGACAATGAGCAGTTCTTC
.,TRBJ2-4,.,TRBV3-1/TRBV3-2,CASSPSLKNIQYF,TGTGCCAGCAGCCCCAGTCTCAAAAACATTCAGTACTTC
.,TRBJ2-5,.,TRBV3-1/TRBV3-2,CASSQDRQTQYF,TGTGCCAGCAGCCAAGATCGACAGACCCAGTACTTC
.,TRBJ2-5,.,TRBV24-1,CATSDLGHQETQYF,TGTGCCACCAGTGATTTGGGACACCAAGAGACCCAGTACTTC
.,TRBJ2-1,.,TRBV11-3,CASSHLMDSSYNEQFF,TGTGCCAGCAGCCATCTTATGGACAGCTCCTACAATGAGCAGTTCTTC
.,TRBJ1-1,.,TRBV2,CASSRGGTEAFF,TGTGCCAGCAGTCGGGGTGGAACTGAAGCTTTCTTT
.,TRBJ2-5,.,TRBV7-9,CASSLEQVGEETQYF,TGTGCCAGCAGCTTAGAGCAGGTTGGGGAAGAGACCCAGTACTTC
.,TRBJ1-3,.,TRBV2,CASVAGQGNTIYF,TGTGCCAGCGTCGCAGGGCAAGGAAACACCATATATTTT
few,TRBJ2-4,TRBD2,TRBV6-2/TRBV6-3,CASSYWREGDVENIQYF,TGTGCCAGCAGTTACTGGCGGGAGGGAGACGTGGAAAACATTCAGTACTTC
.,TRBJ2-2,.,TRBV7-8,CASSLAVITENTGELFF,TGTGCCAGCAGCTTAGCGGTAATCACAGAAAACACCGGGGAGCTGTTTTTT
.,TRBJ1-1,.,TRBV30,CAWTPGRRTEAFF,TGTGCCTGGACCCCGGGCAGGCGAACTGAAGCTTTCTTT
once,TRBJ1-6,.,TRBV5-3,CARSLVWRNRDPVDSPLHF,TGTGCCAGAAGCTTGGTATGGCGTAATAGGGACCCCGTGGATTCACCCCTCCACTTT
few,TRBJ2-1,TRBD1,TRBV11-3,CASSSGTGGWSNEQFF,TGTGCCAGCAGCTCGGGGACAGGGGGCTGGAGTAATGAGCAGTTCTTC
.,TRBJ1-4,.,TRBV6-6,CASSYSRDVNEKLFF,TGTGCCAGCAGTTACTCTCGGGACGTTAATGAAAAACTGTTTTTT
.,TRBJ1-2,.,TRBV10-1,CASSPGNYGYTF,TGCGCCAGCAGTCCGGGAAACTATGGCTACACCTTC
.,TRBJ2-2,.,TRBV5-1,CASSLGTVGTGELFF,TGCGCCAGCAGCTTGGGGACGGTGGGCACCGGGGAGCTGTTTTTT
.,TRBJ1-1,.,TRBV12-3/TRBV12-4,CASSLGGSTEAFF,TGTGCCAGCAGCCTCGGGGGGAGCACTGAAGCTTTCTTT
.,TRBJ2-4,.,TRBV6-5,CASSYNRRANYYIQYF,TGTGCCAGCAGTTACAACCGGAGGGCAAACTATTACATTCAGTACTTC
once,TRBJ2-3,TRBD2,TRBV7-2,CASSLSGGTDTQYF,TGTGCCAGCAGCTTGAGCGGGGGGACGGATACGCAGTATTTT
.,TRBJ2-5,.,TRBV3-1/TRBV3-2,CASSQGGIQETQYF,TGTGCCAGCAGCCAAGGGGGCATTCAAGAGACCCAGTACTTC
once,TRBJ2-7,TRBD2,TRBV7-9,CASSLRGGFYEQYF,TGTGCCAGCAGCTTACGGGGGGGTTTCTACGAGCAGTACTTC
.,TRBJ1-1,.,TRBV27,CASSPTGNTEAFF,TGTGCCAGCAGTCCGACAGGGAACACTGAAGCTTTCTTT
.,TRBJ2-1,TRBD1,TRBV5-4,CASSSFGQGAYNEQFF,TGTGCCAGCAGCTCCTTTGGGCAGGGGGCATACAATGAGCAGTTCTTC
.,TRBJ2-6,TRBD1,TRBV28,CASSSPGTGGAGANVLTF,TGTGCCAGCAGTTCCCCCGGGACAGGGGGTGCTGGGGCCAACGTCCTGACTTTC
.,TRBJ1-6,.,TRBV9,CASSAYRDENSPLHF,TGTGCCAGCAGCGCGTACAGGGATGAGAATTCACCCCTCCACTTT
few,TRBJ2-2,.,TRBV18,CASSPGENTGELFF,TGTGCCAGCTCACCAGGGGAGAACACCGGGGAGCTGTTTTTT
.,TRBJ2-5,TRBD1,TRBV19,CASSISQGGETQYF,TGTGCCAGTAGTATATCACAGGGGGGAGAGACCCAGTACTTC
.,TRBJ1-5,TRBD1,TRBV3-1/TRBV3-2,CASSQGTGNQPQHF,TGTGCCAGCAGCCAAGGGACAGGGAATCAGCCCCAGCATTTT
.,TRBJ2-1,.,TRBV6-2/TRBV6-3,CASSVYNEQFF,TGTGCCAGCAGCGTATACAATGAGCAGTTCTTC
.,TRBJ2-6,.,TRBV9,CASSTPSGANVLTF,TGTGCCAGCAGCACCCCCTCTGGGGCCAACGTCCTGACTTTC
.,TRBJ2-7,.,TRBV9,CASSVEGGAYEQYF,TGTGCCAGCAGCGTAGAGGGGGGCGCCTACGAGCAGTACTTC